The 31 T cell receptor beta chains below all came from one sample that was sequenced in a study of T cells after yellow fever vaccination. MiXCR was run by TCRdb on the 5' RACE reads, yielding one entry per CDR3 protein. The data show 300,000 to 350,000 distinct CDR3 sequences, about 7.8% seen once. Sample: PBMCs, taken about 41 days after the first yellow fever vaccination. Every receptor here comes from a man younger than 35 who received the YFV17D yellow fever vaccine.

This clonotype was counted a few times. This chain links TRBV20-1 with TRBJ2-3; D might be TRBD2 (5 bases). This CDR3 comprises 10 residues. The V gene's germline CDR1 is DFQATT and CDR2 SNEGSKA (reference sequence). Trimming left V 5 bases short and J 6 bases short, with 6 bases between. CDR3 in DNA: TGCAGTGCTCCGGGGGATACGCAGTATTTT. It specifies CSAPGDTQYF.

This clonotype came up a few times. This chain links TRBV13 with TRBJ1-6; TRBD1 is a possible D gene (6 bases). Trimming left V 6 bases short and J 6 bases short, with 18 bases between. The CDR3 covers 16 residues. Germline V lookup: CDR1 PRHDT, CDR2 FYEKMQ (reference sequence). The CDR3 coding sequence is TGTGCCAGCAGTCCAGCCTCCGGACAGTTTAATTCACCCCTCCACTTT. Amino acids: CASSPASGQFNSPLHF.

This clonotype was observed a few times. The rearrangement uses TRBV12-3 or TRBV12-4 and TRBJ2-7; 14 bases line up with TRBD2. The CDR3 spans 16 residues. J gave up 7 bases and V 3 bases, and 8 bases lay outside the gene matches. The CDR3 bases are TGTGCCAGCAGTTTGGGGGGGACTAGCGGGGGCCTGGAGCAGTACTTC. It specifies CASSLGGTSGGLEQYF.

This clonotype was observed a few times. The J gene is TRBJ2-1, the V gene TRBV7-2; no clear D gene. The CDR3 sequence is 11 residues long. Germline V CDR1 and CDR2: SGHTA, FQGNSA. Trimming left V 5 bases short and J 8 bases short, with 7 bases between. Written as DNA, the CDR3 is TGTGCCAGCAGCCAACGGTATGAGCAGTTCTTC. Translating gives CASSQRYEQFF.

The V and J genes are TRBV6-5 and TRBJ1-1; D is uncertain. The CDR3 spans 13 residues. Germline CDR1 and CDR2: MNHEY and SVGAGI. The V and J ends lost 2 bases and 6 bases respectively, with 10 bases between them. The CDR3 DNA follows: TGTGCCAGCAGTTACCCCGGGCGCGCTGAAGCTTTCTTT. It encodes CASSYPGRAEAFF.

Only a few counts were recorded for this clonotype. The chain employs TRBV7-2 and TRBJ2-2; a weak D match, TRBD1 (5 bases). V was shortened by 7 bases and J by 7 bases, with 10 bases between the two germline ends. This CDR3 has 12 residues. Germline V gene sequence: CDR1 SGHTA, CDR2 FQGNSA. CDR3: CASNARVGELFF. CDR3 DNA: TGTGCCAGCAACGCCAGGGTCGGGGAGCTGTTTTTT.

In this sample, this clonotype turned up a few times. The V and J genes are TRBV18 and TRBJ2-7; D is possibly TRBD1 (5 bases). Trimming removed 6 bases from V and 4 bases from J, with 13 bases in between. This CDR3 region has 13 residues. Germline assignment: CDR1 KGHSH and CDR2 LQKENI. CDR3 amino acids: CASSTATSYEQYV. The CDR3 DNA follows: TGTGCCAGCTCGACAGCCACCTCTTACGAGCAGTACGTC.

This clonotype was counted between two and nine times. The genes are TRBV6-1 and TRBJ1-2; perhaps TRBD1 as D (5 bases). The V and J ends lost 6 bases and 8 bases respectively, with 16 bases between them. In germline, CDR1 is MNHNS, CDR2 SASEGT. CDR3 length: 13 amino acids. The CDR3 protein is CASREGPLSGYTF. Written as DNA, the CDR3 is TGTGCCAGCAGGGAGGGACCTCTTTCGGGCTACACCTTC.

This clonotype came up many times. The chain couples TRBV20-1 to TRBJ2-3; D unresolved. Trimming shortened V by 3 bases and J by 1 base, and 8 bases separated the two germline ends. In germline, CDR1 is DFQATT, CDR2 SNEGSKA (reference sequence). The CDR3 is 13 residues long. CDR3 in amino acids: CSARPGGTDTQYF. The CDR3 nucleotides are TGCAGTGCTAGGCCCGGAGGCACAGATACGCAGTATTTT.

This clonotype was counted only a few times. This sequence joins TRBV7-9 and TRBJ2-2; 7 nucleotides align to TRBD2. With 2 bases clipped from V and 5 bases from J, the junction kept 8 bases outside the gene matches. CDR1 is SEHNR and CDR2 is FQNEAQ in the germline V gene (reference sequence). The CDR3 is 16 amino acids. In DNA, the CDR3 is TGTGCCAGCAGCTTAAGTGATCCCGGGGGGACCGGGGAGCTGTTTTTT. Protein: CASSLSDPGGTGELFF.

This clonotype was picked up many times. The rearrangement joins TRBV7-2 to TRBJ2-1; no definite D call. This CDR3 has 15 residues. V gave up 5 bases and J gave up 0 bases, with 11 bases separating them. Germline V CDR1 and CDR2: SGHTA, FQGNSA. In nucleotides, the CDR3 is TGTGCCAGCAGCAGAGCCGGAAGCTCCTACAATGAGCAGTTCTTC. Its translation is CASSRAGSSYNEQFF.

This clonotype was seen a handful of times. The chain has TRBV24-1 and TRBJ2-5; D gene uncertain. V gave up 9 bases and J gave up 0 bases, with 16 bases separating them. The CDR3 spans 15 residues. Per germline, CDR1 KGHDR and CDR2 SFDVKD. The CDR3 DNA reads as TGTGCCACCGACCGGGCCCGAGGCCACCAAGAGACCCAGTACTTC. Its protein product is CATDRARGHQETQYF.

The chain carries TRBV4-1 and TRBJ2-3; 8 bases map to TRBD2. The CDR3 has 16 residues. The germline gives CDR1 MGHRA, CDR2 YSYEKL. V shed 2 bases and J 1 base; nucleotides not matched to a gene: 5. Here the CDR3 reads CASSQPKGLGTDTQYF. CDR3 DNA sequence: TGCGCCAGCAGCCAACCGAAGGGACTAGGCACAGATACGCAGTATTTT.

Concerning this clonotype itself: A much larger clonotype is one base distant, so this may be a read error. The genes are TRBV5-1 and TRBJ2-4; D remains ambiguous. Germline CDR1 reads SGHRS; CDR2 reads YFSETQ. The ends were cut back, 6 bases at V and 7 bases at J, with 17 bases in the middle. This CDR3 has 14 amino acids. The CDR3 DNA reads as TGCGCCAGCACCGAACCCCAGTCCCTGAACATTCAGTACTTC. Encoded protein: CASTEPQSLNIQYF. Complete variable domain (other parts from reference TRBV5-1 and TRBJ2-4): KAGVTQTPRYLIKTRGQQVTLSCSPISGHRSVSWYQQTPGQGLQFLFEYFSETQRNKGNFPGRFSGRQFSNSRSEMNVSTLELGDSALYLCASTEPQSLNIQYFGAGTRLSVL.

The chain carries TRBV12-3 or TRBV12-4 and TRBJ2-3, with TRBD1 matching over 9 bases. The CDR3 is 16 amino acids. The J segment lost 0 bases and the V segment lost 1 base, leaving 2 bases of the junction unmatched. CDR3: CASSLGTGVSTDTQYF. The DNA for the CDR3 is TGTGCCAGCAGTTTAGGGACAGGGGTTAGCACAGATACGCAGTATTTT.

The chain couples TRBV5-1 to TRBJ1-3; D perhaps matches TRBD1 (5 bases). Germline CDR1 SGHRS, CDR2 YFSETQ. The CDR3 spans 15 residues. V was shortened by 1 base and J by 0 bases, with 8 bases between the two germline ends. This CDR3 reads CASSLSGGSGNTIYF. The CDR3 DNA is TGCGCCAGCAGCTTGTCTGGGGGCTCTGGAAACACCATATATTTT.

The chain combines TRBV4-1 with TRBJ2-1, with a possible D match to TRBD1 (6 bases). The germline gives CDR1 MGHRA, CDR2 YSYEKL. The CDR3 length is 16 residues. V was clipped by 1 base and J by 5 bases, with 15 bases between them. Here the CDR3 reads CASSQGWTAKHNEQFF. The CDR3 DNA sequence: TGCGCCAGCAGCCAAGGTTGGACAGCTAAACACAATGAGCAGTTCTTC.

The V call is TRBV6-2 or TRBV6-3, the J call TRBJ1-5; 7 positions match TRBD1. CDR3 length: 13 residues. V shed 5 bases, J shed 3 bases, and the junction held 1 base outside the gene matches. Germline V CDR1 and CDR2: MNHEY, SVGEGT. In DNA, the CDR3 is TGTGCCAGCAGTGGGACAGACAATCAGCCCCAGCATTTT. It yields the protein CASSGTDNQPQHF.

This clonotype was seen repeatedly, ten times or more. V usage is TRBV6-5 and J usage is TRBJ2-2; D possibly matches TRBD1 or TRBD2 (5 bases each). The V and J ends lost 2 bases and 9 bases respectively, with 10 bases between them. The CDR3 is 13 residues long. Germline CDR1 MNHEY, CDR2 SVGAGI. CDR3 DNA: TGTGCCAGCAGTTACGGGGGAAAGAGGGAGCTGTTTTTT. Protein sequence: CASSYGGKRELFF.

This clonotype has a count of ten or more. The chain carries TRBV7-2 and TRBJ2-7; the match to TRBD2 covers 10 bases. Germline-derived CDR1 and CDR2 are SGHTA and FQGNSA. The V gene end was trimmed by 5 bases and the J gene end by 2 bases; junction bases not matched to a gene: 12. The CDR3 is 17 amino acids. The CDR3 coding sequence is TGTGCCAGCAGCCGTGTCCTAGCGGGGGCCACCCCCTACGAGCAGTACTTC. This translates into CASSRVLAGATPYEQYF. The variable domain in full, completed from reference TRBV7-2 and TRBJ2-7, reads GAGVSQSPSNKVTEKGKDVELRCDPISGHTALYWYRQSLGQGLEFLIYFQGNSAPDKSGLPSDRFSAERTGGSVSTLTIQRTQQEDSAVYLCASSRVLAGATPYEQYFGPGTRLTVT.

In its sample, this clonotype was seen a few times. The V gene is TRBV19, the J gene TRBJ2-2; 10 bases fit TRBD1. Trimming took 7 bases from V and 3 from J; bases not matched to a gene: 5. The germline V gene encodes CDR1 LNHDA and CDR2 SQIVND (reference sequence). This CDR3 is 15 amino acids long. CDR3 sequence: CASIPDRGHTGELFF. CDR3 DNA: TGTGCCAGTATCCCCGACAGGGGGCACACCGGGGAGCTGTTTTTT.

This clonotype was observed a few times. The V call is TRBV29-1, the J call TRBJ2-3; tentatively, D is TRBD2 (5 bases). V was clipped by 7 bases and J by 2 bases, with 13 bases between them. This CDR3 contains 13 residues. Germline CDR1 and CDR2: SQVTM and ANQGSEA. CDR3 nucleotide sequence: TGCAGCGCTAGGGAGCCCCACACAGATACGCAGTATTTT. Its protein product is CSAREPHTDTQYF.

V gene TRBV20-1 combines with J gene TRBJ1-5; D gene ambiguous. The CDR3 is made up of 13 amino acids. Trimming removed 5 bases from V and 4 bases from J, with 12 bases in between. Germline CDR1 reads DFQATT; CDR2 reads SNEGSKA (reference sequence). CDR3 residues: CSAVLRGNQPQHF. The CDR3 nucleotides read TGCAGTGCTGTTCTCCGGGGTAATCAGCCCCAGCATTTT.

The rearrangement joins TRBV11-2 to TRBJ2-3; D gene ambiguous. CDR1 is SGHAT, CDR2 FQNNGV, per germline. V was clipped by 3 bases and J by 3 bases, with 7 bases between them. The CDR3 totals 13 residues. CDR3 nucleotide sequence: TGTGCCAGCAGCTTCTTCGCGACAGATACGCAGTATTTT. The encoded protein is CASSFFATDTQYF.

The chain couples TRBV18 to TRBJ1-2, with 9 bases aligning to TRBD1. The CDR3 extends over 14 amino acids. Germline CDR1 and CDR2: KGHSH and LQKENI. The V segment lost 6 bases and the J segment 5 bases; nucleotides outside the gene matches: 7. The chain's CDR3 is CASSPRTGVYGYTF. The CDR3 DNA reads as TGTGCCAGCTCGCCCCGGACAGGGGTTTATGGCTACACCTTC.

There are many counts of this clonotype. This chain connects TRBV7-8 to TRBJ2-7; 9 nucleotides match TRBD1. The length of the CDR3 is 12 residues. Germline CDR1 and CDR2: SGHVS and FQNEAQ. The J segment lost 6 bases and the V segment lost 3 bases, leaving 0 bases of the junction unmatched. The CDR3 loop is CASSLTGGEQYV. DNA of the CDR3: TGTGCCAGCAGCTTGACAGGGGGCGAGCAGTACGTC.

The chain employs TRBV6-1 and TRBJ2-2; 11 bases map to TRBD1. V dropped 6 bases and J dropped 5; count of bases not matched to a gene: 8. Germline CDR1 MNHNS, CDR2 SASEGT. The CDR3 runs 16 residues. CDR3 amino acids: CASRPPGQGGTGELFF. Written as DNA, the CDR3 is TGTGCCAGCAGACCTCCGGGACAGGGGGGAACCGGGGAGCTGTTTTTT.

The CDR3 protein is CASSLAYYNEQFF. The DNA for the CDR3 is TGCGCCAGCAGCTTAGCGTATTACAATGAGCAGTTCTTC. V gene TRBV5-1 combines with J gene TRBJ2-1; D remains ambiguous. Trimming shortened V by 2 bases and J by 4 bases, and 7 bases separated the two germline ends. The CDR3 has 13 residues. Germline lookup yields CDR1 SGHRS and CDR2 YFSETQ.

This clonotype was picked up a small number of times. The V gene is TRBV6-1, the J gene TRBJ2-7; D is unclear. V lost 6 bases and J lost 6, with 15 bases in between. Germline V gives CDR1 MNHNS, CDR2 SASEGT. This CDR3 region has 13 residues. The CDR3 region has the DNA TGTGCCAGCAGGAGCCCGGTCTTGGGCGAGCAGTACTTC. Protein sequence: CASRSPVLGEQYF.

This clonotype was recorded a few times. For the CDR3, the DNA is TGTGCCACCGGGGCGTCGGGGGGTTACGAGCAGTACTTC. Amino acids: CATGASGGYEQYF. The J gene is TRBJ2-7, the V gene TRBV15; 7 bases fit TRBD2. The germline CDR1 and CDR2 sequences are LNHNV and YYDKDF (reference sequence). The CDR3 contains 13 residues. The V segment lost 8 bases and the J segment 4 bases; nucleotides outside the gene matches: 8.

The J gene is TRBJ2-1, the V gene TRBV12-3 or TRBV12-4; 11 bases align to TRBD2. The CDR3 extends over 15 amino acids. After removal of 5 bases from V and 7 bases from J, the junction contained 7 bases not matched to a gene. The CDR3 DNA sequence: TGTGCCAGCAGTCATCCGGGACTAGCGGTAAATGAGCAGTTCTTC. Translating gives CASSHPGLAVNEQFF.